This record covers a single T cell receptor beta chain. This specimen comes from a study of blood T cell repertoires in COVID-19. About the study: The United States, Italy and Spain provided the acute and convalescent COVID-19 samples. T cells, B-cell-depleted T cells, or PBMCs supplied cDNA or gDNA.

Original processing methods: Nucleated cell number was recorded as an estimate derived from reference gene primer amplification. Sequencing used immunoSEQ multiplex PCR; TCRdb keeps in-frame clones, though not all of them. The V and J calls and clone size were taken over from that table, and D and trimming were inferred from the DNA. The table has about 330,000 clones, approximately 88% seen once. CDR3 length: 13 residues. V was clipped by 6 bases and J by 4 bases, with 12 bases between them. Germline CDR1 is KGHSH and CDR2 is LQKENI. Source material: peripheral blood. The chain carries TRBV18 and TRBJ1-1; D perhaps matches TRBD1 (6 bases). The clonotype was recovered from a man between 18 and 35 years old who had recovered from COVID-19. DNA for the CDR3: TGTGCCAGCTCCCTCGGACAGTCCACTGAAGCTTTCTTT. The encoded protein is CASSLGQSTEAFF.